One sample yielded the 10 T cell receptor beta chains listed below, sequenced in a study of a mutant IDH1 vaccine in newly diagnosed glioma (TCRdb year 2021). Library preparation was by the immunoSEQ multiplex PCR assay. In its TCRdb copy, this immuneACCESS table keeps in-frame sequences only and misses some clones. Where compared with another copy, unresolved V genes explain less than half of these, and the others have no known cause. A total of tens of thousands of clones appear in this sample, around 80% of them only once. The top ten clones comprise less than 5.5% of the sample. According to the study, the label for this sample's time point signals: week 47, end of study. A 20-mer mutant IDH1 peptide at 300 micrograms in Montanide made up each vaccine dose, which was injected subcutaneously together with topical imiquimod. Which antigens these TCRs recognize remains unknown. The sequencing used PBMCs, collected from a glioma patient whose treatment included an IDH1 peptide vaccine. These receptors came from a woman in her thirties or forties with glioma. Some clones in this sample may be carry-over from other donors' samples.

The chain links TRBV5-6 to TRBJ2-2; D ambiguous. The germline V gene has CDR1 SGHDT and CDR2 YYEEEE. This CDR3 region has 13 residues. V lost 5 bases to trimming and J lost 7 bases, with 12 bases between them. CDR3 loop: CASRRVWDGELFF. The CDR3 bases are TGTGCCAGCAGACGAGTCTGGGACGGGGAGCTGTTTTTT.

CDR3 DNA sequence: TGTGCCAGCAAGACAGGAAGAGGTCAGCCCCAGCATTTT. It specifies CASKTGRGQPQHF. This chain uses TRBV2 with TRBJ1-5, with D possibly matching TRBD1 (6 bases). Trimming took 7 bases from V and 6 from J, leaving 13 bases between them. The CDR3 is 13 amino acids. Germline V lookup: CDR1 SNHLY, CDR2 FYNNEI.

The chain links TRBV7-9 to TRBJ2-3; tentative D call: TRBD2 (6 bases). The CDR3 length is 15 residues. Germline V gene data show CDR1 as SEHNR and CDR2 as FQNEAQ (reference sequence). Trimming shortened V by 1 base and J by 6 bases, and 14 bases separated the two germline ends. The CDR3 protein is CASSLDGGVLDTQYF. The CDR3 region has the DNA TGTGCCAGCAGCTTAGACGGCGGGGTGCTCGATACGCAGTATTTT.

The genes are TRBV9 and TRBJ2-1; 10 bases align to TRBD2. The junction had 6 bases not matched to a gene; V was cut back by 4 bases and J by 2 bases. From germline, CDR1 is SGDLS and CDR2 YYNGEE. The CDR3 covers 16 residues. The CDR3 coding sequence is TGTGCCAGCAGCCTTAGCGGGGGGCTTCCCTACAATGAGCAGTTCTTC. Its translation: CASSLSGGLPYNEQFF.

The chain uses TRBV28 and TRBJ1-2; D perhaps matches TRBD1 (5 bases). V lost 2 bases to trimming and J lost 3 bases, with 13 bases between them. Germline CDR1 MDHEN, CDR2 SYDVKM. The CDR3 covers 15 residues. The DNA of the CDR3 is TGTGCCAGCAGTTTACGGCAGGGAATAGACTATGGCTACACCTTC. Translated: CASSLRQGIDYGYTF.

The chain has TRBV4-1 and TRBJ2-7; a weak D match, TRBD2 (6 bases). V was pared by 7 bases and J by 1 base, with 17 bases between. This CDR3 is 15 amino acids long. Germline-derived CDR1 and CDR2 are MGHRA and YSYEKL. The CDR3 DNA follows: TGCGCCAGCACCTCGGCGGCTAGCGCTTCCTACGAGCAGTACTTC. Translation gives CASTSAASASYEQYF.

CDR3 amino acids: CASSVAGKSDHYGYTF. The CDR3 nucleotides are TGTGCCAGCAGCGTCGCCGGGAAGTCAGACCACTATGGCTACACCTTC. The genes are TRBV9 and TRBJ1-2, with D unresolved. Per germline, CDR1 SGDLS and CDR2 YYNGEE. With 2 bases removed from V and 3 bases from J, the gap between germline ends came to 17 bases. This CDR3 is built from 16 residues.

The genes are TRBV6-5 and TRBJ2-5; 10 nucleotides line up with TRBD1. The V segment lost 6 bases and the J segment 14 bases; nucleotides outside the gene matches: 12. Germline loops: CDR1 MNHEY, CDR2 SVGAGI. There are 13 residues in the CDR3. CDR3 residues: CASRPPGQGPIYF. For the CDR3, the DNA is TGTGCCAGCAGGCCCCCGGGACAGGGGCCCATTTACTTC.

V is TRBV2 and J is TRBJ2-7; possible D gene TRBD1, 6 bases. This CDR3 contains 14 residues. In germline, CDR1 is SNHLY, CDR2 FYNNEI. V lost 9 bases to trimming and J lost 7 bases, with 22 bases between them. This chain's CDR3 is CASTSLNRVGEQYF. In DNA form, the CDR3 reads TGTGCCAGTACGTCCCTAAACAGGGTCGGGGAGCAGTACTTC. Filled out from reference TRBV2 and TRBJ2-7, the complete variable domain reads EPEVTQTPSHQVTQMGQEVILRCVPISNHLYFYWYRQILGQKVEFLVSFYNNEISEKSEIFDDQFSVERPDGSNFTLKIRSTKLEDSAMYFCASTSLNRVGEQYFGPGTRLTVT.

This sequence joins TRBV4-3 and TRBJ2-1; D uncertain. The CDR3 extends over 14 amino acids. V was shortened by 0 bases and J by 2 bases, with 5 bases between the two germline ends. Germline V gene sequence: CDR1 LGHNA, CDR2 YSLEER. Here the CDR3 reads CASSQDLPYNEQFF. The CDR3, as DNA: TGCGCCAGCAGCCAAGATCTTCCCTACAATGAGCAGTTCTTC.